Listed here are 8 T cell receptor beta chains from one sample, sequenced in a study of early T cells in non-severe SARS-CoV-2 infection. TCRdb reprocessed the 5' RACE reads via MiXCR and lists one record per CDR3 protein. The top ten hold under 4% of the sample, which has around 68,000 distinct CDR3 sequences, 5% to 6.5% seen once. Sequenced material: whole blood, taken at baseline. These receptors were obtained from an adult who was a healthcare worker with PCR-confirmed SARS-CoV-2 infection or an uninfected control (not recorded which).

V and J are TRBV20-1 and TRBJ2-3, with D tentatively TRBD1 (6 bases). Trimming removed 2 bases at V and 5 bases at J, with 11 bases between. Germline V gene lookup returns CDR1 DFQATT and CDR2 SNEGSKA (reference sequence). The CDR3 loop spans 13 amino acids. CDR3 DNA: TGCAGTGCTAGACACAGGGTGAAAGATACGCAGTATTTT. Translation gives CSARHRVKDTQYF.

This rearrangement joins TRBV20-1 to TRBJ2-1; no firm D call. Trimming shortened V by 3 bases and J by 11 bases, and 11 bases separated the two germline ends. Germline CDR1 reads DFQATT; CDR2 reads SNEGSKA (reference sequence). The CDR3 is 11 amino acids. CDR3 protein: CSASRPGKQFF. The CDR3, as DNA: TGCAGTGCTAGTCGCCCGGGCAAGCAGTTCTTC.

This clonotype has ten or more counts. The rearrangement uses TRBV10-3 and TRBJ2-7; the D gene is possibly TRBD2 (6 bases). The V gene lost 0 bases and the J gene lost 6 bases, with 6 bases spanning the gap. Germline loops: CDR1 ENHRY, CDR2 SYGVKD. The CDR3 loop spans 12 amino acids. CDR3 sequence (DNA): TGTGCCATCAGTGAGTCGCGGGGCGAGCAGTACTTC. Translation gives CAISESRGEQYF.

This clonotype was found many times. The J gene is TRBJ1-4, the V gene TRBV20-1; no clear D. V was shortened by 0 bases and J by 4 bases, with 12 bases between the two germline ends. The germline V gene has CDR1 DFQATT and CDR2 SNEGSKA (reference sequence). The CDR3 runs to 15 residues. CDR3 in amino acids: CSARDSGSLNEKLFF. The CDR3 coding sequence is TGCAGTGCTAGAGATAGCGGGAGTCTTAATGAAAAACTGTTTTTT.

This clonotype was seen more than once but under ten times. The chain carries TRBV29-1 and TRBJ1-5; the D gene is possibly TRBD1 (5 bases). Trimming removed 6 bases at V and 2 bases at J, with 14 bases between. Germline loops: CDR1 SQVTM, CDR2 ANQGSEA. This CDR3 comprises 14 residues. The CDR3 here is CSVRAGSGNQPQHF. CDR3 DNA: TGCAGCGTACGAGCAGGGTCGGGCAATCAGCCCCAGCATTTT.

This clonotype turned up a few times. This sequence joins TRBV4-1 and TRBJ2-7; D call uncertain. This CDR3 has 16 residues. Trimming pared 0 bases from V and 1 base from J, leaving 13 bases between. The germline V gene encodes CDR1 MGHRA and CDR2 YSYEKL. This chain's CDR3 is CASSQESADRSYEQYF. As DNA, the CDR3 is TGCGCCAGCAGCCAAGAGTCTGCGGACCGTTCCTACGAGCAGTACTTC.

This clonotype was detected only a few times. The chain couples TRBV7-6 to TRBJ2-7; D is ambiguous. The V gene's germline CDR1 is SGHVS and CDR2 FNYEAQ. This CDR3 region has 13 residues. Trimming cost V 3 bases and J 2 bases, with 8 bases left between them. The CDR3 DNA reads as TGTGCCAGCAGCTTCGGGCGTGCCTACGAGCAGTACTTC. This translates into CASSFGRAYEQYF.

This clonotype occurred many times. The CDR3 loop is CASSSTGGGLYEQYF. In nucleotides, the CDR3 is TGTGCCAGCAGTTCTACAGGAGGGGGACTCTACGAGCAGTACTTC. The rearrangement links TRBV28 to TRBJ2-7, with D possibly being TRBD1 or TRBD2 (6 bases each). Trimming shortened V by 4 bases and J by 3 bases, and 16 bases separated the two germline ends. Germline V gives CDR1 MDHEN, CDR2 SYDVKM. The CDR3 is 15 residues long.